Presented here are 21 T cell receptor beta chains from one specimen sequenced in a study of blood T cell repertoires in COVID-19. TCRdb's copy holds only in-frame clones and misses some; the assay was immunoSEQ multiplex PCR. The sample lists roughly 200,000 clones; around 88% were seen once. Source material: peripheral blood. The receptors here all came from a man in his forties with active or convalescent COVID-19.

This clone showed up just a few times. One end of the junction is discordant with germline, which a read error may explain. The chain has TRBV5-1 and TRBJ1-2; no clear D. Per germline, CDR1 SGHRS and CDR2 YFSETQ. The length of the CDR3 is 14 residues. CDR3 amino acids: CASSLATTNYGYTF. DNA of the CDR3: TGCGCCAGCAGTTTGGCCACTACTAACTATGGCTACACCTTC.

The rearrangement uses TRBV6-5 and TRBJ1-2; TRBD1 is a possible D gene (6 bases). Germline V CDR1 and CDR2: MNHEY, SVGAGI. V lost 6 bases, J lost 1 base, and 9 bases lay in between. The CDR3 sequence is 13 residues long. CDR3 nucleotide sequence: TGTGCCAGCAGGAGACAGGATAACTATGGCTACACCTTC. Translated: CASRRQDNYGYTF.

V usage is TRBV6-5 and J usage is TRBJ1-1, with a possible D match to TRBD1 (5 bases). V was shortened by 0 bases and J by 0 bases, with 11 bases between the two germline ends. Germline CDR1 and CDR2: MNHEY and SVGAGI. There are 16 residues in the CDR3. The CDR3 loop reads CASSYSRAGLNTEAFF. CDR3 in DNA: TGTGCCAGCAGTTACTCGCGTGCAGGGCTGAACACTGAAGCTTTCTTT.

This clone was detected only a few times. CDR3 amino acids: CASSLVGGRNEQYF. CDR3 in DNA: TGTGCCAGCAGCTTAGTCGGGGGTAGAAACGAGCAGTACTTC. V is TRBV7-2 and J is TRBJ2-7; weak D call: TRBD2 (6 bases). Germline loops: CDR1 SGHTA, CDR2 FQGNSA. The CDR3 runs to 14 residues. Between the trimmed V and J ends, which lost 1 base and 5 bases, there was a span of 12 bases.

A note on this clone: This CDR3 is also generated by other DNA sequences in the sample. The chain links TRBV7-3 to TRBJ2-2; 8 bases fit TRBD1. V gave up 6 bases and J gave up 4 bases; unmatched junction bases: 4. Germline lookup yields CDR1 SGHTA and CDR2 FQGTGA. This CDR3 is 14 amino acids long. The CDR3 nucleotides read TGTGCCAGCAGTTCAGGGGGCGGCACCGGGGAGCTGTTTTTT. Its translation is CASSSGGGTGELFF. The whole variable domain, remainder taken from reference TRBV7-3 and TRBJ2-2, is GAGVSQTPSNKVTEKGKYVELRCDPISGHTALYWYRQSLGQGPEFLIYFQGTGAADDSGLPNDRFFAVRPEGSVSTLKIQRTERGDSAVYLCASSSGGGTGELFFGEGSRLTVL.

This chain uses TRBV29-1 with TRBJ1-1; TRBD1 might be the D (5 bases). Deletions cut 4 bases from V and 0 bases from J, with 12 bases between. The CDR3 length is 14 residues. The germline V gene encodes CDR1 SQVTM and CDR2 ANQGSEA. The CDR3: CSVGPPGMNTEAFF. The DNA for the CDR3 is TGCAGCGTTGGCCCCCCAGGGATGAACACTGAAGCTTTCTTT.

The V call is TRBV24-1, the J call TRBJ1-5; D unclear. This CDR3 spans 14 amino acids. Germline V gives CDR1 KGHDR, CDR2 SFDVKD. Trimming pared 9 bases from V and 1 base from J, leaving 12 bases between. The CDR3 nucleotides are TGTGCCACCTCCCTGGCAGGCAGCAATCAGCCCCAGCATTTT. Its protein is CATSLAGSNQPQHF.

This clone was detected only once. This chain connects TRBV5-1 to TRBJ1-1; TRBD1 aligns across 11 bases. The CDR3 consists of 15 residues. The ends lost 5 bases at V and 6 bases at J; junction bases unmatched: 9. CDR1 SGHRS and CDR2 YFSETQ come from the germline V gene. This CDR3 reads CASRPGQGQGAEAFF. The CDR3 DNA reads TGCGCCAGCAGGCCCGGGCAGGGACAGGGGGCTGAAGCTTTCTTT.

This clone was recorded once. This chain joins TRBV12-5 and TRBJ2-1; TRBD2 aligns across 12 bases. From germline, CDR1 is LGHNT and CDR2 FRNRAP. J lost 15 bases, V lost 5 bases, and 14 bases had no gene match. The CDR3 runs to 15 residues. CDR3 protein: CASGPRLAGVHTSFF. DNA for the CDR3: TGTGCTAGTGGTCCACGACTAGCGGGAGTCCACACCTCGTTCTTC. Looking up the rest from reference TRBV12-5 and TRBJ2-1 gives the full variable domain: DARVTQTPRHKVTEMGQEVTMRCQPILGHNTVFWYRQTMMQGLELLAYFRNRAPLDDSGMPKDRFSAEMPDATLATLKIQPSEPRDSAVYFCASGPRLAGVHTSFFGPGTRLTVL.

The sample holds a few counts of this clone. The chain combines TRBV25-1 with TRBJ1-2; 7 positions agree with TRBD1. The germline V gene encodes CDR1 MGHDK and CDR2 SYGVNS. The length of the CDR3 is 14 residues. Trimming took 5 bases from V and 1 from J; bases not matched to a gene: 4. In DNA, the CDR3 is TGTGCCAGCAGTAAGGCAGGGGGTAACTATGGCTACACCTTC. Residues: CASSKAGGNYGYTF.

V is TRBV19 and J is TRBJ1-2; possibly TRBD1 for D (5 bases). Between the trimmed V and J ends, which lost 3 bases and 6 bases, there was a span of 17 bases. The CDR3 consists of 15 residues. CDR1 is LNHDA and CDR2 is SQIVND in the germline V gene (reference sequence). The CDR3 here is CASSIPTLGGHGYTF. CDR3 in DNA: TGTGCCAGTAGTATCCCGACCTTGGGGGGTCATGGCTACACCTTC.

V and J are TRBV27 and TRBJ2-7; 11 bases are a match to TRBD2. The CDR3 contains 15 residues. Germline values: CDR1 MNHEY, CDR2 SMNVEV (reference sequence). V was clipped by 7 bases and J by 6 bases; unmatched bases: 11. The CDR3 reads CASKTVLAGEFEQYF. CDR3 bases: TGTGCCAGCAAAACCGTACTAGCGGGAGAGTTCGAGCAGTACTTC.

The chain recombines TRBV7-2 with TRBJ2-1; 8 positions agree with TRBD1. Trimming cost V 2 bases and J 3 bases; bases outside gene matches: 9. The CDR3 extends over 17 amino acids. The germline V gene encodes CDR1 SGHTA and CDR2 FQGNSA. The DNA for the CDR3 is TGTGCCAGCAGCTTAACCCCCGTACAGGGGGACTACAATGAGCAGTTCTTC. Its translation is CASSLTPVQGDYNEQFF.

The chain is built from TRBV13 and TRBJ2-1; 13 bases are a match to TRBD2. The CDR3 spans 17 residues. CDR1 is PRHDT and CDR2 is FYEKMQ in the germline V gene (reference sequence). The V segment lost 4 bases and the J segment 7 bases; nucleotides outside the gene matches: 10. As DNA, the CDR3 is TGTGCCAGCAGCTCCGGGACTAGCGGGAACTCGTGGAATGAGCAGTTCTTC. This translates into CASSSGTSGNSWNEQFF.

The rearrangement links TRBV2 to TRBJ2-2; 7 nucleotides line up with TRBD2. The V and J ends lost 7 bases and 6 bases, in that order; junction bases with no gene match: 8. From germline, CDR1 is SNHLY and CDR2 FYNNEI. The CDR3 extends over 14 amino acids. The CDR3 DNA sequence: TGTGCCAGCACCGAAATTGGGGGGGCCGGGGAGCTGTTTTTT. This sequence encodes CASTEIGGAGELFF.

This chain links TRBV18 with TRBJ2-3; tentative D call: TRBD2 (5 bases). Germline V gene sequence: CDR1 KGHSH, CDR2 LQKENI. This CDR3 spans 15 amino acids. The V gene lost 0 bases and the J gene lost 4 bases, with 11 bases spanning the gap. The CDR3 is CASSPPLVGADTQYF. The CDR3 DNA reads TGTGCCAGCTCACCACCGCTAGTCGGGGCAGATACGCAGTATTTT.

The V and J genes are TRBV24-1 and TRBJ2-1; 8 bases map to TRBD1. The trim removed 4 bases at V and 10 bases at J, leaving 11 bases unmatched. Germline CDR1 reads KGHDR; CDR2 reads SFDVKD. This CDR3 is 15 amino acids long. The CDR3 here is CATSDHDRGFGEQFF. The CDR3 region has the DNA TGTGCCACCAGTGACCATGACAGGGGTTTCGGGGAGCAGTTCTTC.

The V gene is TRBV19, the J gene TRBJ1-2; D not resolved. V was trimmed by 6 bases and J by 0 bases, leaving 11 bases between them. The CDR3 contains 14 residues. From germline, CDR1 is LNHDA and CDR2 SQIVND (reference sequence). The CDR3 sequence is CASSAHEANYGYTF. The CDR3 DNA reads TGTGCCAGTAGCGCGCACGAAGCTAACTATGGCTACACCTTC.

The CDR3 loop is CASSYSPDQPQHF. The CDR3 DNA sequence: TGTGCCAGCAGTTACTCGCCAGATCAGCCCCAGCATTTT. This chain connects TRBV6-5 to TRBJ1-5; D is uncertain. Per germline, CDR1 MNHEY and CDR2 SVGAGI. The CDR3 has 13 residues. The V gene lost 0 bases and the J gene lost 5 bases, with 5 bases spanning the gap.

The chain has TRBV7-6 and TRBJ2-7, with a tentative D call TRBD2 (5 bases). The CDR3 has 15 residues. Germline CDR1 reads SGHVS; CDR2 reads FNYEAQ. The V end was cut by 7 bases, the J end by 6 bases, with 22 bases between. The CDR3 bases are TGTGCCAGCACCCCCCTTGGGCTAGCATTATCCGAGCAGTACTTC. It codes for CASTPLGLALSEQYF. Filled out from reference TRBV7-6 and TRBJ2-7, the complete variable domain reads GAGVSQSPRYKVTKRGQDVALRCDPISGHVSLYWYRQALGQGPEFLTYFNYEAQQDKSGLPNDRFSAERPEGSISTLTIQRTEQRDSAMYRCASTPLGLALSEQYFGPGTRLTVT.

This chain joins TRBV30 and TRBJ1-1; 7 bases match TRBD1. The CDR3 extends over 16 amino acids. Trimming at V came to 3 bases and at J to 2 bases, leaving 12 bases not matched to a gene. Germline CDR1 reads GTSNPN; CDR2 reads SVGIG (reference sequence). CDR3 in DNA: TGTGCCTGGAGCCAAATAAGCGGACAGGTCAACACTGAAGCTTTCTTT. This codes for CAWSQISGQVNTEAFF.